The 10 T cell receptor beta chains in this list originate from one sample, sequenced in a study of human T cells and chemical hapten exposure listed by TCRdb under 2021. Reading the label with the study, this specimen's time point is: healthy volunteer bleed at 2 weeks. Total RNA was extracted from unfractionated whole blood collected in Tempus Blood RNA tubes. To prepare the library, RACE was applied. Sequencing took place on a NextSeq 500. The raw public data were reprocessed by TCRdb itself: fastp quality trimming at Q25, MiXCR clonotype calling, in-frame beta chains only. Each entry is one CDR3 protein sequence, shown with its most common DNA and genes. In all, the sample holds about 31,000 distinct CDR3 sequences, and around 7.4% of those were seen once. The ten largest clonotypes hold approximately 9.8% of the sample. Material: whole blood. These receptors all come from a human donor in good health. Some clones in this sample may be carry-over from other donors' samples.

This clonotype occurred many times. This chain links TRBV19 with TRBJ1-2, with 8 bases fitting TRBD1. Trimming at V came to 5 bases and at J to 8 bases, leaving 7 bases not matched to a gene. This CDR3 region has 13 residues. Germline-derived CDR1 and CDR2 are LNHDA and SQIVND (reference sequence). The CDR3 is CASSRTGLGGYTF. CDR3 nucleotides: TGTGCCAGTAGTCGGACAGGGTTGGGAGGCTACACCTTC.

This clonotype has ten or more counts. The rearrangement links TRBV28 to TRBJ2-7, with D possibly being TRBD1 (5 bases). The germline V gene encodes CDR1 MDHEN and CDR2 SYDVKM. V lost 9 bases and J 4 bases, leaving 16 bases between the germline ends. There are 13 residues in the CDR3. CDR3 nucleotide sequence: TGTGCCAGTTTACAGGCCAGGGAATACGAGCAGTACTTC. This sequence encodes CASLQAREYEQYF. Full variable domain (missing parts from reference TRBV28 and TRBJ2-7): DVKVTQSSRYLVKRTGEKVFLECVQDMDHENMFWYRQDPGLGLRLIYFSYDVKMKEKGDIPEGYSVSREKKERFSLILESASTNQTSMYLCASLQAREYEQYFGPGTRLTVT.

CDR3 in DNA: TGTGCCAGCAGCTCAGAACGTAATGGCGCGGTCACTGAAGCTTTCTTT. This translates into CASSSERNGAVTEAFF. The rearrangement links TRBV6-2 or TRBV6-3 to TRBJ1-1, with no clear D. The CDR3 is 16 residues long. CDR1 and CDR2 (germline): MNHEY, SVGEGT. Trimming removed 6 bases from V and 4 bases from J, with 21 bases in between.

In its sample, this clonotype was seen many times. The chain has TRBV7-7 and TRBJ1-3; a weak D match, TRBD1 (5 bases). Per the germline V gene, CDR1 is SSHAT and CDR2 is FNYEAQ (reference sequence). The CDR3 has 13 residues. Trimming took 3 bases from V and 8 from J, leaving 11 bases between them. In DNA form, the CDR3 reads TGTGCCAGCAGCTTGGGGCGCGGGGACACCATATATTTT. It yields the protein CASSLGRGDTIYF.

The chain uses TRBV7-2 and TRBJ2-7; no reliable D call. V gave up 5 bases and J gave up 6 bases, with 17 bases separating them. Per germline, CDR1 SGHTA and CDR2 FQGNSA. CDR3 length equals 14 residues. The CDR3 loop reads CASSRTPSRPEQYF. The DNA of the CDR3 is TGTGCCAGCAGCCGAACCCCATCACGACCCGAGCAGTACTTC.

This sequence joins TRBV4-2 and TRBJ2-7; 11 bases are a match to TRBD1. V shed 1 base and J 2 bases; nucleotides not matched to a gene: 7. The CDR3 sequence is 17 residues long. The germline CDR1 and CDR2 sequences are LGHNA and YNFKEQ. The DNA of the CDR3 is TGTGCCAGCAGCCAAGGACCGGGACAGGGGGGACCCTACGAGCAGTACTTC. Its translation is CASSQGPGQGGPYEQYF.

Only a few counts were recorded for this clonotype. The chain combines TRBV18 with TRBJ2-7; 10 nucleotides match TRBD2. Germline V gene sequence: CDR1 KGHSH, CDR2 LQKENI. This CDR3 region has 17 residues. Unmatched junction bases numbered 8, after V lost 3 bases and J lost 0 bases. The CDR3, as DNA: TGTGCCAGCTCACCCCTTGATAGCGGGGGGAGCTCCTACGAGCAGTACTTC. As protein: CASSPLDSGGSSYEQYF.

CDR3 DNA: TGCAGCGTTGAATCCACTCAGAGTTATGGCTACACCTTC. This codes for CSVESTQSYGYTF. The chain joins TRBV29-1 to TRBJ1-2; unclear D gene. This CDR3 has 13 amino acids. The V end lost 2 bases, the J end lost 5 bases, and 12 bases lay between the germline ends. Germline CDR1 is SQVTM and CDR2 is ANQGSEA.

The chain couples TRBV7-9 to TRBJ1-6, with unresolved D. CDR3 length equals 12 residues. Per germline, CDR1 SEHNR and CDR2 FQNEAQ (reference sequence). Trimming took 8 bases from V and 10 from J, leaving 12 bases between them. The CDR3 protein is CASRALESPLHF. The CDR3 DNA reads as TGTGCCAGCCGAGCTTTGGAATCACCCCTCCACTTT.

This clonotype was seen at least ten times. This chain connects TRBV4-1 to TRBJ2-7; D gene unclear. The germline V gene encodes CDR1 MGHRA and CDR2 YSYEKL. CDR3 length: 12 residues. With 11 bases removed from V and 2 bases from J, the gap between germline ends came to 13 bases. The CDR3 bases are TGCGCCGCGAAGGAGCCTACCTACGAGCAGTACTTC. It encodes CAAKEPTYEQYF.